The 12 T cell receptor beta chains below were found in one sample sequenced in a study of PD-1 blockade in classical Hodgkin lymphoma. Data came from immunoSEQ multiplex PCR; TCRdb stores just in-frame clones and leaves some out. The sample has fewer than 100,000 clones; about 89% are singletons. Every patient relapsed after autologous stem cell transplantation, and brentuximab vedotin exposure varied. The material sequenced was peripheral blood mononuclear cells (PBMCs), taken at baseline. Source of these receptors: a human donor with classical Hodgkin lymphoma.

J is TRBJ2-1 and V is TRBV4-1; TRBD2 matches 10 bases. The trim removed 2 bases at V and 6 bases at J, leaving 19 bases unmatched. CDR1 MGHRA and CDR2 YSYEKL come from the germline V gene. The CDR3 runs to 20 residues. The CDR3 is CASSQPSGRATSGKRNEQFF. CDR3 nucleotide sequence: TGCGCCAGCAGCCAACCAAGCGGGAGGGCCACTTCGGGGAAGCGCAATGAGCAGTTCTTC.

This chain connects TRBV7-9 to TRBJ2-7, with no clear D. Germline CDR1 SEHNR, CDR2 FQNEAQ (reference sequence). Trimming stripped 1 base from V and 7 bases from J, with 11 bases between. This CDR3 region has 13 residues. CDR3 nucleotide sequence: TGTGCCAGCAGCTTAGATTTAGGAGATGAGCAGTACTTC. This sequence encodes CASSLDLGDEQYF.

The J gene is TRBJ1-1, the V gene TRBV7-8; no firm D call. Trimming removed 4 bases at V and 7 bases at J, with 13 bases between. Per the germline V gene, CDR1 is SGHVS and CDR2 is FQNEAQ. The CDR3 covers 13 residues. CDR3 in amino acids: CASSSPSWVEAFF. CDR3 in DNA: TGTGCCAGCAGCTCCCCGAGCTGGGTTGAAGCTTTCTTT. Complete variable domain (other parts from reference TRBV7-8 and TRBJ1-1): GAGVSQSPRYKVAKRGQDVALRCDPISGHVSLFWYQQALGQGPEFLTYFQNEAQLDKSGLPSDRFFAERPEGSVSTLKIQRTQQEDSAVYLCASSSPSWVEAFFGQGTRLTVV.

The V gene is TRBV6-5, the J gene TRBJ1-4; D unresolved. This CDR3 spans 13 amino acids. CDR1 and CDR2 from the germline V gene are MNHEY and SVGAGI. Trimming cost V 5 bases and J 8 bases, with 12 bases left between them. CDR3 residues: CASSPPFEEKLFF. The CDR3 DNA reads TGTGCCAGCAGTCCACCCTTTGAGGAAAAACTGTTTTTT.

This chain uses TRBV9 with TRBJ2-3; 7 nucleotides line up with TRBD1. V shed 3 bases and J 5 bases; nucleotides not matched to a gene: 9. Germline CDR1 SGDLS, CDR2 YYNGEE. This CDR3 region has 15 residues. The CDR3 coding sequence is TGTGCCAGCAGCGCGCGACAGGGACCCGGAGATACGCAGTATTTT. It specifies CASSARQGPGDTQYF.

This clone was recorded once. The V and J genes are TRBV20-1 and TRBJ2-1, with no clear D. The length of the CDR3 is 9 residues. Trimming stripped 0 bases from V and 10 bases from J, with 1 base between. Germline CDR1 DFQATT, CDR2 SNEGSKA (reference sequence). The CDR3 bases are TGCAGTGCTAGAGAAGAGCAGTTCTTC. Amino acids: CSAREEQFF.

The V call is TRBV14, the J call TRBJ1-3; D unresolved. This CDR3 has 13 residues. V lost 1 base and J 4 bases, leaving 5 bases between the germline ends. Germline CDR1 SGHDN, CDR2 FVKESK. CDR3: CASSQGWGNTIYF. The CDR3 region has the DNA TGTGCCAGCAGCCAAGGGTGGGGAAACACCATATATTTT.

V gene TRBV7-8 combines with J gene TRBJ2-1, with D perhaps matching TRBD2 (7 bases). This CDR3 is 16 amino acids long. Looked up from germline, CDR1 is SGHVS and CDR2 is FQNEAQ. The V end was cut by 2 bases, the J end by 1 base, with 12 bases between. CDR3 coding DNA: TGTGCCAGCAGCTTATCTCGGGGGGCTTCCTACAATGAGCAGTTCTTC. Translation: CASSLSRGASYNEQFF.

The chain has TRBV4-1 and TRBJ2-7; no clear D gene. The length of the CDR3 is 15 residues. Germline CDR1 is MGHRA and CDR2 is YSYEKL. Trimming took 0 bases from V and 3 from J, leaving 12 bases between them. CDR3 nucleotide sequence: TGCGCCAGCAGCCAAGAACTGAAATTGTTCTACGAGCAGTACTTC. It is translated as CASSQELKLFYEQYF.

This clone was seen only a few times. CDR3 loop: CASSSARTGLTEAFF. The CDR3 DNA sequence: TGTGCCAGCAGTTCAGCCCGGACAGGGCTCACTGAAGCTTTCTTT. The J gene is TRBJ1-1, the V gene TRBV6-6; 8 positions agree with TRBD1. The CDR3 is made up of 15 amino acids. The trim removed 4 bases at V and 4 bases at J, leaving 8 bases unmatched. The V gene's germline CDR1 is MNHNY and CDR2 SVGAGI (reference sequence).

V usage is TRBV29-1 and J usage is TRBJ2-7; D is perhaps TRBD1 (5 bases). V was pared by 6 bases and J by 2 bases, with 14 bases between. Germline V lookup: CDR1 SQVTM, CDR2 ANQGSEA. This CDR3 region has 13 residues. CDR3 in DNA: TGCAGCGTCGAACAGGTCGAAACCTACGAGCAGTACTTC. Translating gives CSVEQVETYEQYF.

This chain links TRBV6-5 with TRBJ2-7; 9 positions agree with TRBD2. Per the germline V gene, CDR1 is MNHEY and CDR2 is SVGAGI. This CDR3 spans 14 amino acids. The trim removed 4 bases at V and 3 bases at J, leaving 4 bases unmatched. This CDR3 is CASSSGLAGYEQYF. CDR3 nucleotide sequence: TGTGCCAGCAGTTCGGGACTAGCAGGCTACGAGCAGTACTTC.